The table lists the clone carrying this TCR beta chain with a few counts. Antigen specificity is unknown. This record comes from a study of cytomegalovirus exposure and HLA in healthy donors. General observations from the study: According to a later analysis, donors in an Asian-associated ancestry cluster reportedly had fewer N-insertions than the roughly 670-donor mean.

Use of 60 Vbeta and 13 Jbeta primers characterized the PCR. Measured with immunoSEQ multiplex PCR; TCRdb has only the in-frame clones, and not every one. The table shows about 84,000 clones, with approximately 78% occurring only once. The CDR3 totals 14 residues. V dropped 0 bases and J dropped 7 bases, with 13 bases sitting between them. Germline CDR1 and CDR2: GTSNPN and SVGIG (reference sequence). What was sequenced was PBMCs. The genes are TRBV30 and TRBJ2-1, with D hard to call. The sequence was collected from a male donor in good health and CMV-seropositive. For the CDR3, the DNA is TGTGCCTGGAGTGTTCCAGGTGCGTCGAATGAGCAGTTCTTC. As protein: CAWSVPGASNEQFF. Based on the CDR3 plus reference TRBV30 and TRBJ2-1, the full variable domain is SQTIHQWPATLVQPVGSPLSLECTVEGTSNPNLYWYRQAAGRGLQLLFYSVGIGQISSEVPQNLSASRPQDRQFILSSKKLLLSDSGFYLCAWSVPGASNEQFFGPGTRLTVL.